This passage covers 23 T cell receptor beta chains from one sample sequenced in a study of neoadjuvant nivolumab and ipilimumab in lung cancer (dated by TCRdb to the early 2020s). What this sample's time point label stands for: pretherapy, before neoadjuvant immune checkpoint inhibitors. Preparation of the library involved the immunoSEQ multiplex PCR assay. TCRdb mirrors the immuneACCESS table, restricted to in-frame sequences. Some clones are absent from its copies; in checked studies, under half trace to an unresolved V gene, and the reason for the others is unknown. The sample profile shows roughly 23,000 clones; approximately 77% of them were found once. Approximately 22% of the sample is held by the ten biggest clonotypes. Sequencing used peripheral blood, obtained before neoadjuvant nivolumab, alone or with ipilimumab. The receptor set was obtained from an adult with non-small cell lung cancer.

The chain couples TRBV12-5 to TRBJ2-2; D unclear. Germline V gives CDR1 LGHNT, CDR2 FRNRAP. The CDR3 loop spans 11 amino acids. V dropped 6 bases and J dropped 5 bases, with 4 bases sitting between them. The CDR3 is CASGLTGELFF. The CDR3 DNA follows: TGTGCTAGTGGGTTGACCGGGGAGCTGTTTTTT.

The V and J genes are TRBV6-5 and TRBJ2-7; 8 positions match TRBD2. V shed 5 bases, J shed 3 bases, and the junction held 9 bases outside the gene matches. The CDR3 spans 15 residues. Germline V gene sequence: CDR1 MNHEY, CDR2 SVGAGI. This CDR3 reads CASSPRTSHSYEQYF. Here the CDR3 DNA reads TGTGCCAGCAGTCCACGGACTAGCCATAGCTACGAGCAGTACTTC.

This clone has a handful of counts. V usage is TRBV6-6 and J usage is TRBJ1-5, with D uncertain. CDR1 is MNHNY and CDR2 is SVGAGI in the germline V gene (reference sequence). CDR3 size: 13 residues. V dropped 6 bases and J dropped 6 bases, with 12 bases sitting between them. CDR3 nucleotides: TGTGCCAGCAGCTTACCCCTCGGTCAGCCCCAGCATTTT. Its protein is CASSLPLGQPQHF.

The CDR3 protein is CASSPSIRVSTDTQYF. CDR3 in DNA: TGTGCCAGCAGCCCGTCTATCAGGGTCAGCACAGATACGCAGTATTTT. The chain employs TRBV14 and TRBJ2-3, with D tentatively TRBD1 (5 bases). Between the trimmed V and J ends, which lost 4 bases and 0 bases, there was a span of 14 bases. The CDR3 totals 16 residues. Germline V gene sequence: CDR1 SGHDN, CDR2 FVKESK.

The rearrangement links TRBV9 to TRBJ1-5, with a possible D match to TRBD1 (5 bases). The CDR3 sequence is 14 residues long. Between the trimmed V and J ends, which lost 3 bases and 9 bases, there was a span of 16 bases. Germline CDR1 is SGDLS and CDR2 is YYNGEE. CDR3 sequence: CASSAGRDLVPQHF. For the CDR3, the DNA is TGTGCCAGCAGCGCGGGACGGGACCTTGTGCCCCAGCATTTT.

The chain uses TRBV14 and TRBJ2-3, with no clear D. Per germline, CDR1 SGHDN and CDR2 FVKESK. The CDR3 is 15 residues long. With 2 bases removed from V and 0 bases from J, the gap between germline ends came to 9 bases. The CDR3 here is CASSQWTPSTDTQYF. The CDR3 DNA sequence: TGTGCCAGCAGCCAATGGACCCCGAGCACAGATACGCAGTATTTT. Drawing the rest from reference TRBV14 and TRBJ2-3, the complete variable domain is EAGVTQFPSHSVIEKGQTVTLRCDPISGHDNLYWYRRVMGKEIKFLLHFVKESKQDESGMPNNRFLAERTGGTYSTLKVQPAELEDSGVYFCASSQWTPSTDTQYFGPGTRLTVL.

This chain connects TRBV19 to TRBJ2-6, with 8 nucleotides matching TRBD1. The germline CDR1 and CDR2 sequences are LNHDA and SQIVND (reference sequence). The junction had 13 bases not matched to a gene; V was cut back by 4 bases and J by 2 bases. This CDR3 spans 19 amino acids. In DNA form, the CDR3 reads TGTGCCAGTAGTAGGGGACAGGCCGGAGTCTCGACTGGGGCCAACGTCCTGACTTTC. This gives the protein CASSRGQAGVSTGANVLTF. Using reference TRBV19 and TRBJ2-6 for the parts outside the CDR3, the full variable domain is DGGITQSPKYLFRKEGQNVTLSCEQNLNHDAMYWYRQDPGQGLRLIYYSQIVNDFQKGDIAEGYSVSREKKESFPLTVTSAQKNPTAFYLCASSRGQAGVSTGANVLTFGAGSRLTVL.

This rearrangement joins TRBV19 to TRBJ2-1; D remains ambiguous. This CDR3 is 13 amino acids long. Trimming pared 10 bases from V and 0 bases from J, leaving 10 bases between. CDR1 and CDR2 (germline): LNHDA, SQIVND (reference sequence). DNA of the CDR3: TGTGCCACCTCTCCAGACTCCTACAATGAGCAGTTCTTC. It translates to CATSPDSYNEQFF.

Note on this clone: An end of the junction differs from the germline gene, which may be a read error. V usage is TRBV7-7 and J usage is TRBJ2-1, with 7 bases lining up with TRBD2. CDR1 SSHAT and CDR2 FNYEAQ come from the germline V gene (reference sequence). The CDR3 has 14 amino acids. DNA of the CDR3: TGTGCTAGCAGCTTGGGATTCCAGACTAGCGAGCAGTTCTTC. Translating it yields CASSLGFQTSEQFF.

The CDR3 reads CASRETADRGSGKLFF. The CDR3, as DNA: TGTGCCAGTAGAGAAACGGCGGACAGGGGATCAGGAAAACTGTTTTTT. The chain couples TRBV19 to TRBJ1-4; TRBD1 agrees at 9 bases. This CDR3 has 16 amino acids. The junction had 15 bases not matched to a gene; V was cut back by 6 bases and J by 10 bases. Germline CDR1 and CDR2: LNHDA and SQIVND (reference sequence).

Notes on this clone: One junction end disagrees with the germline gene, perhaps due to a read error. The J gene is TRBJ1-3, the V gene TRBV7-7, with 7 bases matching TRBD1. This CDR3 has 14 amino acids. Per germline, CDR1 SSHAT and CDR2 FNYEAQ (reference sequence). The CDR3 nucleotides read TGTGCTAGCAGCCCGACAGGGTCTGGAAACACCATATATTTT. Translated: CASSPTGSGNTIYF. The full variable domain, its missing parts supplied by reference TRBV7-7 and TRBJ1-3, is GAGVSQSPRYKVTKRGQDVTLRCDPISSHATLYWYQQALGQGPEFLTYFNYEAQPDKSGLPSDRFSAERPEGSISTLTIQRTEQRDSAMYRCASSPTGSGNTIYFGEGSWLTVV.

By frequency in the sample, this clone is medium-sized. The chain is built from TRBV27 and TRBJ2-7; the match to TRBD2 covers 7 bases. The CDR3 has 16 residues. V trimming: 0 bases; J trimming: 2 bases; junction bases outside the gene matches: 7. Germline V gene lookup returns CDR1 MNHEY and CDR2 SMNVEV (reference sequence). DNA for the CDR3: TGTGCCAGCAGTTTATCGATCACTAGCGTACCCTACGAGCAGTACTTC. It is translated as CASSLSITSVPYEQYF.

This chain links TRBV11-1 with TRBJ2-7; the D gene is possibly TRBD2 (5 bases). Germline CDR1 is SGHAT and CDR2 is FQDESV (reference sequence). CDR3 length: 13 amino acids. Trimming removed 5 bases at V and 4 bases at J, with 12 bases between. CDR3 DNA: TGTGCCAGCAGCCCCGGACTTCTTTACGAGCAGTACTTC. Protein product: CASSPGLLYEQYF.

This clone has only a few counts. V is TRBV9 and J is TRBJ1-2; TRBD1 agrees at 8 bases. Per the germline V gene, CDR1 is SGDLS and CDR2 is YYNGEE. The CDR3 totals 12 residues. The V gene end was trimmed by 3 bases and the J gene end by 7 bases; junction bases not matched to a gene: 2. Written as DNA, the CDR3 is TGTGCCAGCAGCGCGACAGGGGTTGGCTACACCTTC. This codes for CASSATGVGYTF.

The chain couples TRBV5-6 to TRBJ2-6; D is ambiguous. The CDR3 spans 15 residues. Germline assignment: CDR1 SGHDT and CDR2 YYEEEE. The V and J ends lost 3 bases and 0 bases respectively, with 7 bases between them. The CDR3 nucleotides are TGTGCCAGCAGCTCCCTGAGCTCTGGGGCCAACGTCCTGACTTTC. This translates into CASSSLSSGANVLTF.

The CDR3 sequence is CASSYDRQLTGELFF. The CDR3 DNA reads TGTGCCAGCAGTTACGATAGACAGCTCACCGGGGAGCTGTTTTTT. The chain combines TRBV6-5 with TRBJ2-2; the D gene is possibly TRBD1 (5 bases). Per germline, CDR1 MNHEY and CDR2 SVGAGI. Trimming cost V 2 bases and J 4 bases, with 11 bases left between them. The CDR3 loop spans 15 amino acids.

This chain connects TRBV10-1 to TRBJ2-5; TRBD2 agrees at 10 bases. The CDR3 covers 17 residues. Losses at the gene ends were 7 bases for V and 1 base for J; bases not matched to a gene: 12. In germline, CDR1 is WNHNN, CDR2 SYGVQD (reference sequence). The CDR3 DNA follows: TGCGCCAGCACAAAAACCCCGACTAGCGGGCTCCAAGAGACCCAGTACTTC. Translating gives CASTKTPTSGLQETQYF.

CDR3 amino acids: CASSPAGGAGYEQYF. The CDR3 nucleotides are TGTGCCAGCAGTCCCGCGGGGGGCGCCGGGTACGAGCAGTACTTC. The chain is built from TRBV6-6 and TRBJ2-7; 8 positions match TRBD2. Germline lookup yields CDR1 MNHNY and CDR2 SVGAGI (reference sequence). The ends lost 5 bases at V and 4 bases at J; junction bases unmatched: 10. The CDR3 spans 15 residues.

This chain connects TRBV7-9 to TRBJ1-1; D remains ambiguous. CDR3 length: 12 residues. Germline CDR1 and CDR2: SEHNR and FQNEAQ (reference sequence). V shed 2 bases and J shed 8 bases, with 9 bases lying between them. The CDR3 here is CASSLYGIEAFF. CDR3 DNA sequence: TGTGCCAGCAGCTTATACGGAATAGAAGCTTTCTTT.

This clone was detected a few times. The chain combines TRBV4-1 with TRBJ1-1, with D possibly matching TRBD1 (5 bases). This CDR3 has 17 amino acids. The V end lost 2 bases, the J end lost 1 base, and 17 bases lay between the germline ends. Germline V CDR1 and CDR2: MGHRA, YSYEKL. CDR3 coding DNA: TGCGCCAGCAGCCAAACAGTGACGAGGGGCCCGAACACTGAAGCTTTCTTT. Translation gives CASSQTVTRGPNTEAFF.

The J gene is TRBJ1-5, the V gene TRBV4-2; TRBD1 aligns across 8 bases. V was pared by 0 bases and J by 0 bases, with 13 bases of the junction left unmatched. Germline CDR1 reads LGHNA; CDR2 reads YNFKEQ. This CDR3 is built from 20 residues. The CDR3 nucleotides read TGTGCCAGCAGCCAAGATATAAGGACAGGGAGCCTTTATAGCAATCAGCCCCAGCATTTT. Amino acid sequence: CASSQDIRTGSLYSNQPQHF.

V and J are TRBV19 and TRBJ2-5; D remains unclear. Trimming removed 5 bases from V and 4 bases from J, with 14 bases in between. Looked up from germline, CDR1 is LNHDA and CDR2 is SQIVND (reference sequence). The CDR3 runs to 14 residues. CDR3 region: CASSEAHGRETQYF. The CDR3 region has the DNA TGTGCCAGTAGTGAGGCCCACGGACGAGAGACCCAGTACTTC.

V and J are TRBV5-1 and TRBJ1-2; D remains unclear. This CDR3 contains 14 residues. Germline values: CDR1 SGHRS, CDR2 YFSETQ. V lost 1 base, J lost 0 bases, and 7 bases lay in between. The CDR3 region has the DNA TGCGCCAGCAGCTTGATTGAATCTAACTATGGCTACACCTTC. Its translation is CASSLIESNYGYTF.